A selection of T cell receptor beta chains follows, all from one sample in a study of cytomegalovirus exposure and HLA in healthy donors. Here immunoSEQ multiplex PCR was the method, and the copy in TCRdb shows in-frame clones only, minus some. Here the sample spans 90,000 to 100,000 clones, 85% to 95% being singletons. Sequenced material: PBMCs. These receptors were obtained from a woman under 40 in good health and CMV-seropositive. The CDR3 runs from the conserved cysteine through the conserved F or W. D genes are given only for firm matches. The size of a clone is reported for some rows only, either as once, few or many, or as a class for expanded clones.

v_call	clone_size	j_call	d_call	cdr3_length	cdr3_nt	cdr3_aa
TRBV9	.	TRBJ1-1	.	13	TGTGCCAGCAGCGTAGCTGTGAACACTGAAGCTTTCTTT	CASSVAVNTEAFF
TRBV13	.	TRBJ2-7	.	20	TGTGCCAGCAGCGTCCGGGGATCTACCCCCGGTAACCCCTTCACCTACGAGCAGTACTTC	CASSVRGSTPGNPFTYEQYF
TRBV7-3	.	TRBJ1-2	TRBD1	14	TGTGCCAGCAGCTTAAGCCGGACAGGGGTTGGCTACACCTTC	CASSLSRTGVGYTF
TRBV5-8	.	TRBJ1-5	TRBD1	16	TGTGCCAGCAGCGGACCGGGACAGGGTACCGGTCAGCCCCAGCATTTT	CASSGPGQGTGQPQHF
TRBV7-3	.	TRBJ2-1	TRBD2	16	TGTGCCAGCAGCATAACAGCGGGAGAAGGGCACAATGAGCAGTTCTTC	CASSITAGEGHNEQFF
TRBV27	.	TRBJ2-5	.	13	TGTGCCAGCAGTTTTAACTATCAAGAGACCCAGTACTTC	CASSFNYQETQYF
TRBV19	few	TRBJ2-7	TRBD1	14	TGTGCCAGTAGTATCGCTCGACAGGGCTACGAGCAGTACTTC	CASSIARQGYEQYF
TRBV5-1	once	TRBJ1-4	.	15	TGCGCCAGCAGCTTGGGGGGGCGGAGAAATGAAAAACTGTTTTTT	CASSLGGRRNEKLFF
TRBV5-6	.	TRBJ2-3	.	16	TGTGCCAGCAGCTCCTTCCAAGCTGCTAGCACAGATACGCAGTATTTT	CASSSFQAASTDTQYF
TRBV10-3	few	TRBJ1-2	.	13	TGTGCCATCAGTGAGACAGAACACTATGGCTACACCTTC	CAISETEHYGYTF
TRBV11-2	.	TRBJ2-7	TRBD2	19	TGTGCCAGCACCAACCCGAGGGGACTAGCGGACATGGCCTCCTACGAGCAGTACTTC	CASTNPRGLADMASYEQYF
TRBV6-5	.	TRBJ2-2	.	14	TGTGCCAGCAGTTATCTAGGACAAACCGGGGAGCTGTTTTTT	CASSYLGQTGELFF
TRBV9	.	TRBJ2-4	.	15	TGTGCCAGCAGCGTAGGACAGTCGGCCAAAAACATTCAGTACTTC	CASSVGQSAKNIQYF